The clone carrying this T cell receptor beta chain has only a few counts. As yet, its antigen is unknown. This sample was included in a study of cytomegalovirus exposure and HLA in healthy donors. Whole-study findings and limits: CMV antigen specificity was confirmed in vitro for a few CMV-associated chains. Fewer N-insertions than the approximately 700-donor mean were reportedly shown by an Asian-associated ancestry cluster in a later analysis. A later analysis found common viral pathogens apparently linked to several of the most significant clusters.

In the PCR, 60 Vbeta and 13 Jbeta primers were used. Sequencing used immunoSEQ multiplex PCR; TCRdb keeps in-frame clones, though not all of them. The sample carries around 150,000 clones, less than 85% recorded once. The trim removed 3 bases at V and 1 base at J, leaving 9 bases unmatched. The CDR3 length is 17 residues. Germline lookup yields CDR1 SGHRS and CDR2 YFSETQ. The clonotype originates from a man aged 45-65 years in good health and CMV-seropositive. The sequencing sample was made of PBMCs. This chain uses TRBV5-1 with TRBJ2-5; TRBD1 matches 10 bases. The CDR3 DNA follows: TGCGCCAGCAGCTCCACCCCCGACAGGGGGCCCCAAGAGACCCAGTACTTC. This translates into CASSSTPDRGPQETQYF.